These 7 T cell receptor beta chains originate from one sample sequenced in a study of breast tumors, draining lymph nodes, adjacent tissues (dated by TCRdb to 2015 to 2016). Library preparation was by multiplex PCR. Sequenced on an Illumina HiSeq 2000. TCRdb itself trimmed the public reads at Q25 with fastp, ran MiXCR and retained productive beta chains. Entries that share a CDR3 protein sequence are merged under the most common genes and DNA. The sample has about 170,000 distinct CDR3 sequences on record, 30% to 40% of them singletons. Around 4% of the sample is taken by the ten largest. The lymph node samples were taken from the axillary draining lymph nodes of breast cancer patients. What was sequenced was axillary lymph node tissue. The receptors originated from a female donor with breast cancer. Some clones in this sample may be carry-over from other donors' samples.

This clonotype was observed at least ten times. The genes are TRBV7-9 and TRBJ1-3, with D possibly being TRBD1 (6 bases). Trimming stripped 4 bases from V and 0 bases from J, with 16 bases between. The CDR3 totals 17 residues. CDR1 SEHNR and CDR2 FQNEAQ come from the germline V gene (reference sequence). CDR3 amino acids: CASSSAPSTGSGNTIYF. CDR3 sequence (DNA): TGTGCCAGCAGCTCGGCCCCCTCGACAGGCTCTGGAAACACCATATATTTT.

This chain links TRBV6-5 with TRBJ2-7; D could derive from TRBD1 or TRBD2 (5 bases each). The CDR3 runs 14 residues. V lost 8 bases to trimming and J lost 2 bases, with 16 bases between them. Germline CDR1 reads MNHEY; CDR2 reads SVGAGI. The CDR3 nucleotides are TGTGCCAGCGCTCCTACGGGGCAGACCTACGAGCAGTACTTC. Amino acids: CASAPTGQTYEQYF.

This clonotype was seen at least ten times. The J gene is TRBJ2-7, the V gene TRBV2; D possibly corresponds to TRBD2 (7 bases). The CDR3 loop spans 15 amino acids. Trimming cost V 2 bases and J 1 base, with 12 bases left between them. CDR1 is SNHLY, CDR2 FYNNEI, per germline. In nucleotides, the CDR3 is TGTGCCAGCAGTGAATCCGGGGGGCTTTCCTACGAGCAGTACTTC. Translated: CASSESGGLSYEQYF.

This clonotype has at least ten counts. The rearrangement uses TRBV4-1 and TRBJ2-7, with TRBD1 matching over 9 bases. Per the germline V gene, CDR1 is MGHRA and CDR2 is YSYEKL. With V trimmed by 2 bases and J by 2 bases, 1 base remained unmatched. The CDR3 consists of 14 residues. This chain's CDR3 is CASSQRQGAYEQYF. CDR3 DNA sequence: TGCGCCAGCAGCCAAAGACAGGGGGCCTACGAGCAGTACTTC.

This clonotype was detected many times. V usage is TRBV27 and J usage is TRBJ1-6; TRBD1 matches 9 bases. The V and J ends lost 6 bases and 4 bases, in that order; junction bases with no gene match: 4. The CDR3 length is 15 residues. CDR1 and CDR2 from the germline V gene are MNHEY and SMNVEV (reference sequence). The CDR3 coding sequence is TGTGCCAGCAGGGCCGGGACAGGGTATAATTCACCCCTCCACTTT. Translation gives CASRAGTGYNSPLHF.

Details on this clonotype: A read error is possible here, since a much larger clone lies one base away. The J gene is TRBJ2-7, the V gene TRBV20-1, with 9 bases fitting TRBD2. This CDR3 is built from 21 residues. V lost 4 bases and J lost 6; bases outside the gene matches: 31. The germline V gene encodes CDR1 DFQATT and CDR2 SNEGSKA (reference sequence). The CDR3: CSANQNRTSAGPLSLRLEQYF. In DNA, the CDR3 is TGCAGTGCTAACCAAAACCGGACTAGCGCGGGGCCCCTCTCTCTTCGGCTCGAGCAGTACTTC.

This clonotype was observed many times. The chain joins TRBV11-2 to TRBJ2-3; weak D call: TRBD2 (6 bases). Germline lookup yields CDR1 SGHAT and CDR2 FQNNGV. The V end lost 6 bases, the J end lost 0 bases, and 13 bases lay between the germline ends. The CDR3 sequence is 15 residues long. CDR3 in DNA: TGTGCCAGCAGAGCCGGGACTGGCAGCACAGATACGCAGTATTTT. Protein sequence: CASRAGTGSTDTQYF.